Shown below are 9 T cell receptor beta chains from a single sample sequenced in a study of a mutant IDH1 vaccine in newly diagnosed glioma. Sample time point: week 23, last vaccination. Every single dose of the vaccine, 300 ug of mutant IDH1 20-mer peptide, came with topical imiquimod. TCRdb keeps only in-frame clones here, not all; method: immunoSEQ multiplex PCR. The data hold roughly 74,000 clones, with around 83% observed a single time. No cognate antigen is known for these TCRs. This sample comprised PBMCs, obtained from a glioma patient whose treatment included an IDH1 peptide vaccine. The receptors were gathered from a woman between 50 and 59 years old with glioma.

The J gene is TRBJ1-6, the V gene TRBV10-1; D is unresolved. This CDR3 spans 14 amino acids. Germline V CDR1 and CDR2: WNHNN, SYGVQD (reference sequence). V was pared by 9 bases and J by 8 bases, with 17 bases between. CDR3 coding DNA: TGCGCCAGTTTCGAGGAGGAGGTCGATTCACCCCTCCACTTT. Its translation: CASFEEEVDSPLHF.

This clone was seen once. V gene TRBV19 combines with J gene TRBJ1-4; D is uncertain. The germline V gene has CDR1 LNHDA and CDR2 SQIVND (reference sequence). The CDR3 has 11 residues. Deletions cut 3 bases from V and 8 bases from J, with 4 bases between. CDR3 in DNA: TGTGCCAGTAGTATTACCGAAAAACTGTTTTTT. Protein sequence: CASSITEKLFF.

The chain uses TRBV25-1 and TRBJ1-4; no clear D gene. The CDR3 is 15 amino acids. The germline CDR1 and CDR2 sequences are MGHDK and SYGVNS. Trimming shortened V by 2 bases and J by 3 bases, and 10 bases separated the two germline ends. Here the CDR3 reads CASSEHGQANEKLFF. Written as DNA, the CDR3 is TGTGCCAGCAGTGAACACGGGCAGGCTAATGAAAAACTGTTTTTT.

As to this clone: The sample contains more than one DNA sequence encoding this CDR3. The V gene is TRBV30, the J gene TRBJ1-3; no clear D. The length of the CDR3 is 10 residues. Germline lookup yields CDR1 GTSNPN and CDR2 SVGIG (reference sequence). Trimming left V 1 base short and J 7 bases short, with 2 bases between. This CDR3 reads CAWSGNTIYF. As DNA, the CDR3 is TGTGCCTGGAGTGGGAACACCATATATTTT.

This rearrangement joins TRBV4-1 to TRBJ2-5, with D possibly being TRBD1 or TRBD2 (5 bases each). The ends were cut back, 1 base at V and 7 bases at J, with 16 bases in the middle. Germline assignment: CDR1 MGHRA and CDR2 YSYEKL. This CDR3 comprises 15 residues. CDR3 coding DNA: TGCGCCAGCAGCCAAGGTCGGGACGGCCGGTGGACCCAGTACTTC. As protein: CASSQGRDGRWTQYF.

The chain links TRBV5-6 to TRBJ2-5; the D gene could be TRBD1 or TRBD2 (5 bases each). Trimming pared 2 bases from V and 13 bases from J, leaving 15 bases between. Germline CDR1 and CDR2: SGHDT and YYEEEE. The CDR3 has 12 amino acids. CDR3 DNA: TGTGCCAGCAGCTTCGCCCGGGGCCCGTTGTACTTC. This sequence encodes CASSFARGPLYF. The full variable domain, with the rest looked up from reference TRBV5-6 and TRBJ2-5, is DAGVTQSPTHLIKTRGQQVTLRCSPKSGHDTVSWYQQALGQGPQFIFQYYEEEERQRGNFPDRFSGHQFPNYSSELNVNALLLGDSALYLCASSFARGPLYFGPGTRLLVL.

In this sample, this clone turned up a few times. The chain uses TRBV27 and TRBJ2-2; TRBD2 aligns across 7 bases. Trimming removed 3 bases from V and 7 bases from J; junction bases left unmatched: 2. CDR1 MNHEY and CDR2 SMNVEV come from the germline V gene (reference sequence). The CDR3 is 13 residues long. Written as DNA, the CDR3 is TGTGCCAGCAGTTTCGAGCGGGGCGGGGAGCTGTTTTTT. Translating gives CASSFERGGELFF.

J is TRBJ2-1 and V is TRBV5-1, with TRBD2 matching 9 bases. With 5 bases clipped from V and 1 base from J, the junction kept 4 bases outside the gene matches. The CDR3 runs to 15 residues. CDR1 and CDR2 from the germline V gene are SGHRS and YFSETQ. The CDR3 loop reads CASRIGLASYNEQFF. DNA for the CDR3: TGCGCCAGCAGAATCGGACTAGCGTCCTACAATGAGCAGTTCTTC.

The chain recombines TRBV11-2 with TRBJ2-1; D is unclear. This CDR3 contains 13 residues. Germline loops: CDR1 SGHAT, CDR2 FQNNGV. V was trimmed by 2 bases and J by 3 bases, leaving 5 bases between them. DNA for the CDR3: TGTGCCAGCAGCTTACGGAGCTACAATGAGCAGTTCTTC. This translates into CASSLRSYNEQFF.